A selection of T cell receptor beta chains follows, all from one sample in a study of T cells in Graves' hyperthyroidism and ophthalmopathy. Each CDR3 protein is one row after TCRdb ran MiXCR on the multiplex PCR reads. This sample carries about 740,000 distinct CDR3 sequences, 14% of them seen once, and the ten largest clones take roughly 10%. Sequencing was done on a sample of blood. The receptors come from a young woman with Graves' hyperthyroidism. Each CDR3 is given with its conserved first and last residue. Fields, in order: J gene, V gene, CDR3 protein.

TRBJ2-3	TRBV4-1	CASSQDMAAGWFSTQYF
TRBJ2-2	TRBV27	CASSFLPGTGAGELFF
TRBJ2-3	TRBV28	CASRNRGPGDTQYF
TRBJ2-7	TRBV6-1	CASSDPGTGYSYEQYF
TRBJ2-7	TRBV3-1	CASSRSSYEQYF
TRBJ2-1	TRBV5-1	CASSDGQGSGQFF
TRBJ2-7	TRBV28	CASSFAASGTYEQYF
TRBJ1-1	TRBV20-1	CSAIGQAGTEAFF
TRBJ2-7	TRBV11-3	CASQLGGSYEQYF
TRBJ2-1	TRBV4-1	CATTGIDGNEQFF
TRBJ2-7	TRBV27	CASSLVGQSYEQYF
TRBJ1-1	TRBV7-9	CASSLGGWNTEAFF
TRBJ1-6	TRBV15	CATSTTLQTNSPLHF
TRBJ1-1	TRBV12-3/TRBV12-4	CASSTTGAAFF